The present TCR beta chain was sequenced within a study of shared clonotypes between healthy human individuals. Sequenced by immunoSEQ multiplex PCR; TCRdb stores in-frame clones only, minus some. The sample yields under 2.5 million clones, 85% to 95% seen once. Trimming cost V 0 bases and J 2 bases, with 7 bases left between them. The CDR3 is 14 residues long. The germline gives CDR1 SGHRS, CDR2 YFSETQ. About this clone itself: The target antigen is unknown.

Points from the study as a whole: Generation probabilities were higher for clonotypes shared across all four sorted-subset donors than for unshared ones.

What was sequenced was naive CD4+ T cells from PBMCs. Subset in this sample: CD45RA+ positively selected. This receptor was obtained from a man aged 18 to 29 in good health. Some clones in this sample may be carry-over from other donors' samples. The chain recombines TRBV5-1 with TRBJ2-3; D gene uncertain. CDR3 nucleotide sequence: TGCGCCAGCAGCTTGGTGGTAGACACAGATACGCAGTATTTT. As protein: CASSLVVDTDTQYF.